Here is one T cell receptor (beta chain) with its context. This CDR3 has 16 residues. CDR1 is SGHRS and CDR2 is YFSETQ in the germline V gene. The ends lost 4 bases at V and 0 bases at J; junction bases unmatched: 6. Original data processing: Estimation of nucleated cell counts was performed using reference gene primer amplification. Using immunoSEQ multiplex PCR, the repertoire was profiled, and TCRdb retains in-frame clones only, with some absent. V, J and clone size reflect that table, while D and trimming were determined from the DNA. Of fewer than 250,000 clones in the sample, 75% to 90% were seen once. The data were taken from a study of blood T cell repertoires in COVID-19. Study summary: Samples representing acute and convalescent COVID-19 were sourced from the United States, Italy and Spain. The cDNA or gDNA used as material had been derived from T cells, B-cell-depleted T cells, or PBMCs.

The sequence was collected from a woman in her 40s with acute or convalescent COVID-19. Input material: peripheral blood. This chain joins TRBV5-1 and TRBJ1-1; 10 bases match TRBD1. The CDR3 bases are TGCGCCAGCAGCCCGCCGGGACAGGGGCTGAACACTGAAGCTTTCTTT. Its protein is CASSPPGQGLNTEAFF.